This T cell receptor beta chain was documented in a study of blood T cells in healthy people across ages. There are 14 residues in the CDR3. The junction had 6 bases not matched to a gene; V was cut back by 10 bases and J by 4 bases. Per the germline V gene, CDR1 is SNHLY and CDR2 is FYNNEI. A second PCR of roughly 7 to 11 cycles used a sample-barcoded 5' primer and a J-beta primer mix. Via MiXCR, TCRdb re-called the 5' RACE reads, giving one row per CDR3 protein. The table records over a million distinct CDR3 sequences, 45% to 70% of them present only once. Input material: blood. The chain uses TRBV2 and TRBJ2-1; 11 bases line up with TRBD2. This receptor was obtained from a man aged 18 to 30 in good health. The CDR3 DNA reads as TGTGCCATTCTTGGGACTAGCGGTTACAATGAGCAGTTCTTC. Its translation: CAILGTSGYNEQFF. The full variable domain, in which reference TRBV2 and TRBJ2-1 provide the parts outside the CDR3, is EPEVTQTPSHQVTQMGQEVILRCVPISNHLYFYWYRQILGQKVEFLVSFYNNEISEKSEIFDDQFSVERPDGSNFTLKIRSTKLEDSAMYFCAILGTSGYNEQFFGPGTRLTVL.